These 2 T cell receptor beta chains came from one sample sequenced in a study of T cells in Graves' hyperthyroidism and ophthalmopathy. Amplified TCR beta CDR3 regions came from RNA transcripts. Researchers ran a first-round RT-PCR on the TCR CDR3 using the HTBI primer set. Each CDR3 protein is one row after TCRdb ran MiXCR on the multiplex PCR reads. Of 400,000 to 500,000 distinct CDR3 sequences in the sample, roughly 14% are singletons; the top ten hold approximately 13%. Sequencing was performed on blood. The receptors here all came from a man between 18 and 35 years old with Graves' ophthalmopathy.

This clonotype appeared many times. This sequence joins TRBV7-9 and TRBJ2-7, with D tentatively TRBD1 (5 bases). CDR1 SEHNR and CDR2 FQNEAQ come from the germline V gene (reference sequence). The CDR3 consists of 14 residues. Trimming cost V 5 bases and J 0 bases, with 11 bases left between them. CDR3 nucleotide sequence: TGTGCCAGCAGCCGGGTTGGGGCCTCCTACGAGCAGTACTTC. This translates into CASSRVGASYEQYF. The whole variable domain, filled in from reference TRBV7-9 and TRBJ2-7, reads DTGVSQNPRHKITKRGQNVTFRCDPISEHNRLYWYRQTLGQGPEFLTYFQNEAQLEKSRLLSDRFSAERPKGSFSTLEIQRTEQGDSAMYLCASSRVGASYEQYFGPGTRLTVT.

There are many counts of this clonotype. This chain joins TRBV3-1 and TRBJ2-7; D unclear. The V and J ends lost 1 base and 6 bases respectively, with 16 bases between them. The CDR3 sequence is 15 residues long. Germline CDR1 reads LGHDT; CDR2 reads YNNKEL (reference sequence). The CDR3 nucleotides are TGTGCCAGCAGCCAAGTGCCGGACCTAGGTGTCGAGCAGTACTTC. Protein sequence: CASSQVPDLGVEQYF.